This is a list of T cell receptor beta chains from one sample in a study of yellow fever vaccine responses in identical twins. TCRdb reprocessed the RT-PCR reads with MiXCR, giving one entry per CDR3 protein. The sample gives under 20,000 distinct CDR3 sequences, roughly 70% of which show up once; 2.2% is in the top ten. The specimen was T cells from blood (PBMCs), unsorted or a sorted subset (not recorded which), collected before or after yellow fever vaccination (not recorded which). The source of these receptors is a woman between 18 and 29 years old who received the yellow fever vaccine. Both conserved end residues are part of each CDR3. D genes are given only for firm matches. Expanded clones are given a class, and other clones once, few, many or no size at all.

J gene: TRBJ2-1; clone size: -; V gene: TRBV4-3; D gene: TRBD2; CDR3 length: 16; CDR3 DNA: TGCGCCAGCAGCCAAGGGAGCGGGAGTAAGATGGATGAGCAGTTCTTC; CDR3 protein: CASSQGSGSKMDEQFF
J gene: TRBJ1-3; clone size: -; V gene: TRBV5-1; D gene: -; CDR3 length: 17; CDR3 DNA: TGCGCCAGCAGCTTGGCCGGGGGGAAGGTCTCTGGAAACACCATATATTTT; CDR3 protein: CASSLAGGKVSGNTIYF
J gene: TRBJ1-1; clone size: -; V gene: TRBV29-1; D gene: -; CDR3 length: 12; CDR3 DNA: TGCAGCGTTGGCGTAGGGTCCACTGAAGCTTTCTTT; CDR3 protein: CSVGVGSTEAFF
J gene: TRBJ2-1; clone size: -; V gene: TRBV28; D gene: -; CDR3 length: 14; CDR3 DNA: TGTGCCAGCACAGTTTATAGCGTAACCAATGAGCAGTTCTTC; CDR3 protein: CASTVYSVTNEQFF
J gene: TRBJ1-6; clone size: -; V gene: TRBV7-6; D gene: -; CDR3 length: 15; CDR3 DNA: TGTGCCAGCAGCCCCCAGTGGGGGGCTGATTCACCCCTCCACTTT; CDR3 protein: CASSPQWGADSPLHF
J gene: TRBJ1-5; clone size: -; V gene: TRBV12-3/TRBV12-4; D gene: -; CDR3 length: 14; CDR3 DNA: TGTGCCAGCAGTTTAGCAGGGTCGGATCAGCCCCAGCATTTT; CDR3 protein: CASSLAGSDQPQHF
J gene: TRBJ2-2; clone size: few; V gene: TRBV4-1; D gene: -; CDR3 length: 16; CDR3 DNA: TGCGCCAGCAGCCAAGAGATCGGGACGAACACCGGGGAGCTGTTTTTT; CDR3 protein: CASSQEIGTNTGELFF
J gene: TRBJ2-5; clone size: -; V gene: TRBV29-1; D gene: -; CDR3 length: 13; CDR3 DNA: TGCAGCGTTGCGGGTGCCTACCAAGAGACCCAGTACTTC; CDR3 protein: CSVAGAYQETQYF
J gene: TRBJ1-6; clone size: -; V gene: TRBV20-1; D gene: -; CDR3 length: 12; CDR3 DNA: TGCAGTGCTAGAGTGCAGGGTTCAGCCCTCCACTTT; CDR3 protein: CSARVQGSALHF
J gene: TRBJ2-4; clone size: few; V gene: TRBV5-1; D gene: -; CDR3 length: 15; CDR3 DNA: TGCGCCAGCAGCTCGGGCGGGACTCCGATAGACATTCAGTACTTC; CDR3 protein: CASSSGGTPIDIQYF
J gene: TRBJ1-3; clone size: few; V gene: TRBV11-3; D gene: -; CDR3 length: 11; CDR3 DNA: TGTGCCAGCAGCTCGGGGAATGAGATATATTTT; CDR3 protein: CASSSGNEIYF
J gene: TRBJ2-1; clone size: few; V gene: TRBV4-2; D gene: -; CDR3 length: 14; CDR3 DNA: TGTGCCAGCAGCCAAGACAGGGGATACAATGAGCAGTTCTTC; CDR3 protein: CASSQDRGYNEQFF
J gene: TRBJ1-1; clone size: few; V gene: TRBV4-1; D gene: -; CDR3 length: 15; CDR3 DNA: TGCGCCAGCAGCCTAGGTAGGGAACTCAACACTGAAGCTTTCTTT; CDR3 protein: CASSLGRELNTEAFF
J gene: TRBJ1-3; clone size: few; V gene: TRBV5-1; D gene: -; CDR3 length: 13; CDR3 DNA: TGCGCCAGCAGCTTGGACTCTGGAAACACCATATATTTT; CDR3 protein: CASSLDSGNTIYF
J gene: TRBJ1-1; clone size: few; V gene: TRBV11-2; D gene: -; CDR3 length: 14; CDR3 DNA: TGTGCCAGCAGCTTAGAACGGGTGAACACTGAAGCTTTCTTT; CDR3 protein: CASSLERVNTEAFF
J gene: TRBJ1-3; clone size: -; V gene: TRBV4-1; D gene: -; CDR3 length: 16; CDR3 DNA: TGCGCCAGCAGCCCTGGAAGTCTAAACTCTGGAAACACCATATATTTT; CDR3 protein: CASSPGSLNSGNTIYF
J gene: TRBJ2-1; clone size: -; V gene: TRBV15; D gene: -; CDR3 length: 14; CDR3 DNA: TGTGCCACCAGCAGGAGACTTGGGAGCAATGAGCAGTTCTTC; CDR3 protein: CATSRRLGSNEQFF
J gene: TRBJ2-1; clone size: -; V gene: TRBV12-3/TRBV12-4; D gene: TRBD1; CDR3 length: 12; CDR3 DNA: TGTGCCAGCAGTTTCACAGGGGACAAGCAGTTCTTC; CDR3 protein: CASSFTGDKQFF
J gene: TRBJ2-7; clone size: -; V gene: TRBV9; D gene: -; CDR3 length: 14; CDR3 DNA: TGTGCCAGCAGCGTAGGAGACAGAGCCTACGAGCAGTACTTC; CDR3 protein: CASSVGDRAYEQYF
J gene: TRBJ2-5; clone size: -; V gene: TRBV20-1; D gene: -; CDR3 length: 13; CDR3 DNA: TGCAGTGCGCCTCTTGGGGTTGGAGAGACCCAGTACTTC; CDR3 protein: CSAPLGVGETQYF
J gene: TRBJ2-3; clone size: -; V gene: TRBV5-1; D gene: TRBD2; CDR3 length: 16; CDR3 DNA: TGCGCCAGCAGCCAGACTAGCGGGGGCCCCACAGATACGCAGTATTTT; CDR3 protein: CASSQTSGGPTDTQYF
J gene: TRBJ1-2; clone size: -; V gene: TRBV20-1; D gene: -; CDR3 length: 12; CDR3 DNA: TGCAGTGCTAGGCGAGGGATCGGAGGCTACACCTTC; CDR3 protein: CSARRGIGGYTF
J gene: TRBJ1-1; clone size: -; V gene: TRBV6-2/TRBV6-3; D gene: -; CDR3 length: 11; CDR3 DNA: TGTGCCAGCAGTTACACAAGGGGCGCTTTCTTT; CDR3 protein: CASSYTRGAFF
J gene: TRBJ1-1; clone size: -; V gene: TRBV6-5; D gene: TRBD1; CDR3 length: 13; CDR3 DNA: TGTGCCAGCAGTTGGTCCCGGGACAGAGAAGCTTTCTTT; CDR3 protein: CASSWSRDREAFF
J gene: TRBJ2-1; clone size: -; V gene: TRBV4-3; D gene: TRBD2; CDR3 length: 17; CDR3 DNA: TGCGCCAGCAGCCAAGATGGACTAGCGGGAGTGCAGTATGAGCAGTTCTTC; CDR3 protein: CASSQDGLAGVQYEQFF
J gene: TRBJ1-4; clone size: -; V gene: TRBV11-1; D gene: -; CDR3 length: 13; CDR3 DNA: TGTGCCAGCAGCTTTTCAACTAATGAAAAACTGTTTTTT; CDR3 protein: CASSFSTNEKLFF
J gene: TRBJ2-1; clone size: -; V gene: TRBV2; D gene: TRBD2; CDR3 length: 17; CDR3 DNA: TGTGCCAGCAGTGAATATCGGGCGGGGGGGCCCTACAATGAGCAGTTCTTC; CDR3 protein: CASSEYRAGGPYNEQFF
J gene: TRBJ2-1; clone size: few; V gene: TRBV11-3; D gene: -; CDR3 length: 14; CDR3 DNA: TGTGCCAGCAGCTTAGGTGGTGCTTACAATGAGCAGTTCTTC; CDR3 protein: CASSLGGAYNEQFF
J gene: TRBJ2-1; clone size: few; V gene: TRBV11-2; D gene: TRBD2; CDR3 length: 15; CDR3 DNA: TGTGCCAGTAAAGGTCGGGCTAGCGGCTACAATGAGCAGTTCTTC; CDR3 protein: CASKGRASGYNEQFF
J gene: TRBJ2-7; clone size: -; V gene: TRBV5-4; D gene: TRBD2; CDR3 length: 15; CDR3 DNA: TGTGCCAGCAGCTTGGTCGGGACTAGCGTTTGGGAGCAGTACTTC; CDR3 protein: CASSLVGTSVWEQYF
J gene: TRBJ2-2; clone size: few; V gene: TRBV7-3; D gene: -; CDR3 length: 13; CDR3 DNA: TGTGCCAGCAGTCGGACAGTCACCGGGGAGCTGTTTTTT; CDR3 protein: CASSRTVTGELFF
J gene: TRBJ2-3; clone size: -; V gene: TRBV2; D gene: -; CDR3 length: 15; CDR3 DNA: TGTGCCAGCAGAGGACTCCTCCAAGTCGCGGATACGCAGTATTTT; CDR3 protein: CASRGLLQVADTQYF
J gene: TRBJ2-2; clone size: -; V gene: TRBV7-7; D gene: TRBD2; CDR3 length: 14; CDR3 DNA: TGTGCCAGCAGCCCTGGACTAGATCCCGGGGAGCTGTTTTTT; CDR3 protein: CASSPGLDPGELFF
J gene: TRBJ2-7; clone size: once; V gene: TRBV18; D gene: -; CDR3 length: 15; CDR3 DNA: TGTGCCAGCTCACCCTCGGGGTATCTGGGCTACGAGCAGTACTTC; CDR3 protein: CASSPSGYLGYEQYF
J gene: TRBJ2-3; clone size: -; V gene: TRBV15; D gene: -; CDR3 length: 12; CDR3 DNA: TGTGCCACCAGCAGAGGAGGAGATACGCAGTATTTT; CDR3 protein: CATSRGGDTQYF
J gene: TRBJ2-3; clone size: -; V gene: TRBV2; D gene: TRBD2; CDR3 length: 14; CDR3 DNA: TGTGCCAGGACTAGCGGAGGTAGGACAGATACGCAGTATTTT; CDR3 protein: CARTSGGRTDTQYF
J gene: TRBJ2-7; clone size: once; V gene: TRBV28; D gene: -; CDR3 length: 14; CDR3 DNA: TGTGCCAGCAGTTTAAGTCTGGGACTTTACGAGCAGTACTTC; CDR3 protein: CASSLSLGLYEQYF
J gene: TRBJ2-5; clone size: -; V gene: TRBV20-1; D gene: TRBD2; CDR3 length: 15; CDR3 DNA: TGCAGTGCTAGAGATAGCGGGGTGAGCCAAGAGACCCAGTACTTC; CDR3 protein: CSARDSGVSQETQYF
J gene: TRBJ2-1; clone size: once; V gene: TRBV11-3; D gene: -; CDR3 length: 14; CDR3 DNA: TGTGCCAGCAGCACCGGGACCCCAAACAATGAGCAGTTCTTC; CDR3 protein: CASSTGTPNNEQFF
J gene: TRBJ1-2; clone size: -; V gene: TRBV6-1; D gene: -; CDR3 length: 14; CDR3 DNA: TGTGCCAGCAGTATGTTCGCGGGGATCAATGGCTACACCTTC; CDR3 protein: CASSMFAGINGYTF
J gene: TRBJ2-7; clone size: -; V gene: TRBV7-6; D gene: -; CDR3 length: 16; CDR3 DNA: TGTGCCAGCAGCTTAGCGGCGGGGCCGTACTCCTACGAGCAGTACTTC; CDR3 protein: CASSLAAGPYSYEQYF
J gene: TRBJ2-1; clone size: -; V gene: TRBV7-3; D gene: TRBD2; CDR3 length: 15; CDR3 DNA: TGTGCCAGCAGCCAAACTAGCGGGAGTTACAATGAGCAGTTCTTC; CDR3 protein: CASSQTSGSYNEQFF
J gene: TRBJ2-1; clone size: -; V gene: TRBV10-3; D gene: -; CDR3 length: 13; CDR3 DNA: TGTGCCATCTCGGCCAGCTCCTACAATGAGCAGTTCTTC; CDR3 protein: CAISASSYNEQFF
J gene: TRBJ1-3; clone size: -; V gene: TRBV5-1; D gene: -; CDR3 length: 16; CDR3 DNA: TGCGCCAGCAGCTTTGACAGGTTGGCTACTGGAAACACCATATATTTT; CDR3 protein: CASSFDRLATGNTIYF
J gene: TRBJ1-5; clone size: -; V gene: TRBV6-1; D gene: -; CDR3 length: 15; CDR3 DNA: TGTGCCAGCAGTGATAGGGGTTCTAGCAATCAGCCCCAGCATTTT; CDR3 protein: CASSDRGSSNQPQHF
J gene: TRBJ1-2; clone size: -; V gene: TRBV25-1; D gene: -; CDR3 length: 13; CDR3 DNA: TGTGCCAGCACTAAAGGCACGGGGAGTGGCTACACCTTC; CDR3 protein: CASTKGTGSGYTF
J gene: TRBJ1-1; clone size: -; V gene: TRBV6-1; D gene: -; CDR3 length: 14; CDR3 DNA: TGTGCCAGCACCTTACAGGGACTGAACACTGAAGCTTTCTTT; CDR3 protein: CASTLQGLNTEAFF
J gene: TRBJ2-4; clone size: -; V gene: TRBV13; D gene: -; CDR3 length: 14; CDR3 DNA: TGTGCCAGCAGCTGGAGCGAAACCAAAAACATTCAGTACTTC; CDR3 protein: CASSWSETKNIQYF
J gene: TRBJ2-7; clone size: few; V gene: TRBV20-1; D gene: -; CDR3 length: 11; CDR3 DNA: TGCAGTCCTACACGGGGCTACGAGCAGTACTTC; CDR3 protein: CSPTRGYEQYF
J gene: TRBJ1-3; clone size: -; V gene: TRBV9; D gene: -; CDR3 length: 14; CDR3 DNA: TGTGCCAGCAGCCCCCGGAATTCTGGAAACACCATATATTTT; CDR3 protein: CASSPRNSGNTIYF
J gene: TRBJ2-2; clone size: -; V gene: TRBV11-3; D gene: TRBD2; CDR3 length: 14; CDR3 DNA: TGTGCCAGCAGCTTAGCGGGAGGCACCGGGGAGCTGTTTTTT; CDR3 protein: CASSLAGGTGELFF
J gene: TRBJ2-1; clone size: -; V gene: TRBV7-3; D gene: -; CDR3 length: 15; CDR3 DNA: TGTGCCAGCAGCTTAGGGGGGAGGTCGAACAATGAGCAGTTCTTC; CDR3 protein: CASSLGGRSNNEQFF
J gene: TRBJ1-1; clone size: -; V gene: TRBV11-1; D gene: -; CDR3 length: 17; CDR3 DNA: TGTGCCAGCAGCTTGCTGGGACACTCCGAACTGAACACTGAAGCTTTCTTT; CDR3 protein: CASSLLGHSELNTEAFF